These T cell receptor beta chains were read from a single sample in a study of cytomegalovirus exposure and HLA in healthy donors. Assay: immunoSEQ multiplex PCR; the TCRdb copy retains only in-frame clones and omits some. This table has some 130,000 clones, 55% to 75% appearing once. Sequencing input: PBMCs. The receptors here all came from a man aged 25 to 45 in good health and CMV-seropositive. The CDR3 runs from the conserved cysteine through the conserved F or W. The D gene is left open where the match is weak. Only some rows state a clone size, as once, few, many or a class for expanded clones.

J gene,V gene,D gene,clone size,CDR3 DNA,CDR3 protein
TRBJ1-2,TRBV6-5,NA,NA,TGTGCCAGCAGACGGTCCCAGGTCTATGGCTACACCTTC,CASRRSQVYGYTF
TRBJ2-5,TRBV13,TRBD2,NA,TGTGCCAGCAGCTCGGCTAGCGGGAGCTTCGGGGAGACCCAGTACTTC,CASSSASGSFGETQYF
TRBJ2-7,TRBV18,NA,NA,TGTGCCAGCTCACCCCCTTTTTTGCGGGCGACCTCCTACGAGCAGTACTTC,CASSPPFLRATSYEQYF
TRBJ1-6,TRBV9,TRBD1,few,TGTGCCAGCAGCGTCCGGGACAGGGATGATTCACCCCTCCACTTT,CASSVRDRDDSPLHF
TRBJ2-1,TRBV27,NA,NA,TGTGCCAGCAGTTTAACGACAGCCAGCAATGAGCAGTTCTTC,CASSLTTASNEQFF
TRBJ2-1,TRBV11-2,TRBD2,NA,TGTGCCAGCAGCACCCGGGGGAGGGGCGATGAGCAGTTCTTC,CASSTRGRGDEQFF
TRBJ2-2,TRBV6-5,NA,NA,TGTGCCAGCAGCCCCCCAGGCGGGATCGGGGAGCTGTTTTTT,CASSPPGGIGELFF
TRBJ2-3,TRBV19,TRBD2,few,TGTGCCACCAGGGGTAGCGGGGAGGTAGATACGCAGTATTTT,CATRGSGEVDTQYF
TRBJ1-1,TRBV19,TRBD1,NA,TGTGCCAGTATAGGGACAGGGGATGCGAACACTGAAGCTTTCTTT,CASIGTGDANTEAFF
TRBJ2-2,TRBV5-1,TRBD1,few,TGCGCCAGCAGCTTGGAGGGACAGGCGAACACCGGGGAGCTGTTTTTT,CASSLEGQANTGELFF
TRBJ1-2,TRBV28,TRBD1,few,TGTGCCAGCAGTCCGGGACAGGGGTATGGCTACACCTTC,CASSPGQGYGYTF
TRBJ2-7,TRBV11-2,NA,NA,TGTGCCAGCAGCTCTATCCGGGACTCCACCTACGAGCAGTACTTC,CASSSIRDSTYEQYF
TRBJ2-7,TRBV29-1,TRBD2,NA,TGCAGCGTCCGACGAGACGGGGGGGGCGAGCAGTACTTC,CSVRRDGGGEQYF
TRBJ1-1,TRBV19,NA,once,TGTGCCAGTAGTATCTTTCAGGGGAGAGCTTTCTTT,CASSIFQGRAFF
TRBJ1-3,TRBV4-3,NA,NA,TGCGCCAGCAGCCGCTTCCGGGAGGCATTCTCTGGAAACACCATATATTTT,CASSRFREAFSGNTIYF
TRBJ1-1,TRBV7-3,NA,NA,TGTGCCAGCGGCATGAACACGAACACTGAAGCTTTCTTT,CASGMNTNTEAFF
TRBJ2-7,TRBV25-1,NA,once,TGTGCCAGCAGTGAATTGGGGGGTAGCTCCTACGAGCAGTACTTC,CASSELGGSSYEQYF
TRBJ2-6,TRBV6-5,NA,NA,TGTGCCAGCAGTTATAATTCTGGGGCCAACGTCCTGACTTTC,CASSYNSGANVLTF
TRBJ2-7,TRBV27,TRBD1,NA,TGTGCCAGCAGTTTACTTACCGGGACAGGGGACCCCCTTGCCTACGAGCAGTACTTC,CASSLLTGTGDPLAYEQYF
TRBJ2-7,TRBV7-3,NA,few,TGTGCCAGCAGCCTCCTTGGGGCCGGCTACGAGCAGTACTTC,CASSLLGAGYEQYF
TRBJ2-5,TRBV5-6,TRBD2,NA,TGTGCCAGCAGCTTGGCGGGACTAGCTGTGCAGTACTTC,CASSLAGLAVQYF
TRBJ2-3,TRBV7-2,NA,NA,TGTGCCAGCAGCTTAGACGGTTCCACAGATACGCAGTATTTT,CASSLDGSTDTQYF
TRBJ2-1,TRBV10-2,TRBD2,NA,TGCGCCAGCAGTGATCTAGCGGGAGTTGGAGATGAGCAGTTCTTC,CASSDLAGVGDEQFF
TRBJ2-3,TRBV5-6,TRBD1,NA,TGTGCCAGCAGCCGTATATCCGACAGGGACACAGATACGCAGTATTTT,CASSRISDRDTDTQYF
TRBJ2-5,TRBV5-8,TRBD2,NA,TGTGCCAGCCCCGGGGGGGGCACCCTCGAGACCCAGTACTTC,CASPGGGTLETQYF
TRBJ2-1,TRBV14,TRBD2,NA,TGTGCCAGCAGCCAAGTAGCGGGGTACAATGAGCAGTTCTTC,CASSQVAGYNEQFF
TRBJ2-1,TRBV11-3,TRBD2,once,TGTGCCAGCAGCTCCTCACTAGCGGAGGGCTCCTACAATGAGCAGTTCTTC,CASSSSLAEGSYNEQFF
TRBJ2-7,TRBV5-1,TRBD1,NA,TGCGCCAGCAGCCCCATCCGGGACAGCGATTCCTACGAGCAGTACTTC,CASSPIRDSDSYEQYF
TRBJ2-7,TRBV5-4,TRBD1,few,TGTGCCAGCAGCTTGGCCGGGACAGCCTACGAGCAGTACTTC,CASSLAGTAYEQYF
TRBJ1-1,TRBV9,NA,NA,TGTGCCAGCAGCGCCCGGGGCACTGAAGCTTTCTTT,CASSARGTEAFF
TRBJ2-5,TRBV10-3,TRBD2,NA,TGTGCCGCAAGAGAGCGGGAGGGCCAGGAGACCCAGTACTTC,CAAREREGQETQYF
TRBJ2-5,TRBV5-1,NA,NA,TGCGCCAGCCAAAGTAATGGGGGCGCGGGGACCCAGTACTTC,CASQSNGGAGTQYF
TRBJ2-3,TRBV4-2,TRBD2,few,TGTGCCAGCAGCCACCCCCCAGCGGGAGAATGGGCAGATACGCAGTATTTT,CASSHPPAGEWADTQYF